The source of this T cell receptor (beta chain) is a study of T cells after yellow fever vaccination. Remarks on this clonotype: Its antigen is undetermined.

Germline V gives CDR1 SGDLS, CDR2 YYNGEE. With 0 bases removed from V and 6 bases from J, the gap between germline ends came to 11 bases. The CDR3 loop spans 14 amino acids. The study, taken as a whole, reports: Post-booster samples contained most primary-vaccination clones (approximately 97% CD4, less than 90% CD8).

TCRdb re-called the 5' RACE reads through MiXCR, storing one row per CDR3 protein. The sample records 240,000 or so distinct CDR3 sequences, roughly 7.2% being singletons. V and J are TRBV9 and TRBJ2-3, with D uncertain. The clonotype was recovered from a man aged 30-40 years who received the YFV17D yellow fever vaccine. The sequencing used CD4+ T cells sorted from PBMCs, collected 15 days after the yellow fever booster vaccination. CDR3 nucleotide sequence: TGTGCCAGCAGCGTAGCGGGCCAGGATGATACGCAGTATTTT. The encoded protein is CASSVAGQDDTQYF.